A single sample gave rise to the 19 T cell receptor beta chains below, sequenced in a study of cytomegalovirus exposure and HLA in healthy donors. Repertoires were generated with immunoSEQ multiplex PCR, while TCRdb's copy carries only in-frame clones and drops some. Counted here are around 250,000 clones, around 90% occurring once; the ten biggest clones make up roughly 0.38%. Material: PBMCs. These receptor sequences come from a woman between 18 and 29 years old in good health and CMV-seronegative.

The chain is built from TRBV7-9 and TRBJ2-1, with 13 nucleotides matching TRBD2. The CDR3 spans 18 residues. Trimming took 0 bases from V and 6 from J; bases not matched to a gene: 8. CDR1 is SEHNR, CDR2 FQNEAQ, per germline (reference sequence). This CDR3 reads CASSLADYRTSGGNEQFF. CDR3 sequence (DNA): TGTGCCAGCAGCTTAGCGGACTATAGGACTAGCGGGGGCAATGAGCAGTTCTTC.

The chain employs TRBV27 and TRBJ2-3, with 10 nucleotides matching TRBD2. The germline gives CDR1 MNHEY, CDR2 SMNVEV (reference sequence). The CDR3 covers 15 residues. V shed 6 bases, J shed 4 bases, and the junction held 7 bases outside the gene matches. The CDR3 DNA is TGTGCCAGCAGACTGACTAGCGGGTTTTCAGATACGCAGTATTTT. This gives the protein CASRLTSGFSDTQYF.

The rearrangement links TRBV7-3 to TRBJ1-2; 8 bases align to TRBD1. The trim removed 0 bases at V and 8 bases at J, leaving 5 bases unmatched. Germline V CDR1 and CDR2: SGHTA, FQGTGA. This CDR3 comprises 14 residues. This CDR3 is CASSLTSDRGGYTF. CDR3 nucleotides: TGTGCCAGCAGCTTAACTAGCGACAGGGGCGGCTACACCTTC.

The V gene is TRBV27, the J gene TRBJ2-7; D possibly corresponds to TRBD2 (5 bases). Germline V CDR1 and CDR2: MNHEY, SMNVEV (reference sequence). V dropped 4 bases and J dropped 3 bases, with 16 bases sitting between them. CDR3 size: 15 residues. The CDR3 sequence: CASSYTAGSYYEQYF. For the CDR3, the DNA is TGTGCCAGCAGTTACACTGCGGGCAGTTACTACGAGCAGTACTTC.

A word on this clone: No DNA is shown, since the ends of the CDR3 on it are uncertain; the CDR3 is the one TCRdb lists. V gene TRBV7-8 combines with J gene TRBJ2-1; TRBD1 is the table's D call, not checked against the DNA. The CDR3 has 11 residues if both end residues are counted. Germline V gives CDR1 SGHVS, CDR2 FQNEAQ. CDR3: CASSFGGGSFF.

The V and J genes are TRBV7-9 and TRBJ1-5, with 8 bases aligning to TRBD1. The CDR3 length is 15 residues. The V gene's germline CDR1 is SEHNR and CDR2 FQNEAQ (reference sequence). V shed 5 bases and J 5 bases; nucleotides not matched to a gene: 8. CDR3 protein: CASSQSDRADQPQHF. The CDR3 DNA reads as TGTGCCAGCAGCCAATCGGACAGGGCGGATCAGCCCCAGCATTTT.

This chain connects TRBV13 to TRBJ1-1; possible D gene TRBD1, 5 bases. Germline CDR1 reads PRHDT; CDR2 reads FYEKMQ (reference sequence). Trimming removed 5 bases at V and 4 bases at J, with 17 bases between. The CDR3 consists of 15 residues. CDR3 bases: TGTGCCAGCAGCCAAGGGGAGGGCCGGGGCACTGAAGCTTTCTTT. Protein product: CASSQGEGRGTEAFF.

The V gene is TRBV6-5, the J gene TRBJ1-2; D ambiguous. The ends were cut back, 8 bases at V and 8 bases at J, with 15 bases in the middle. Germline values: CDR1 MNHEY, CDR2 SVGAGI. The CDR3 has 12 amino acids. As DNA, the CDR3 is TGTGCCAGCGTCCGCGGTCTCACGGGCTACACCTTC. This encodes CASVRGLTGYTF.

The V and J genes are TRBV29-1 and TRBJ2-7; 9 positions agree with TRBD2. Trimming cost V 3 bases and J 3 bases; bases outside gene matches: 6. CDR3 length equals 14 residues. Germline CDR1 SQVTM, CDR2 ANQGSEA. The CDR3 nucleotides are TGCAGCGTTGAGTCCGCGGGGGGGTTCTACGAGCAGTACGTC. Its translation: CSVESAGGFYEQYV.

This clone was detected only once. This chain joins TRBV4-1 and TRBJ2-3; a weak D match, TRBD2 (5 bases). This CDR3 contains 17 residues. V dropped 1 base and J dropped 2 bases, with 16 bases sitting between them. Germline CDR1 is MGHRA and CDR2 is YSYEKL. The CDR3 DNA sequence: TGCGCCAGCAGCCAAGTGTGGACTCCCGATTACACAGATACGCAGTATTTT. Translating gives CASSQVWTPDYTDTQYF.

The rearrangement links TRBV18 to TRBJ1-5; weak D call: TRBD1 (5 bases). Per the germline V gene, CDR1 is KGHSH and CDR2 is LQKENI. The V end was cut by 5 bases, the J end by 3 bases, with 11 bases between. The CDR3 consists of 14 residues. DNA for the CDR3: TGTGCCAGCTCAACCGGGGGGGACAATCAGCCCCAGCATTTT. This gives the protein CASSTGGDNQPQHF.

The V and J genes are TRBV11-2 and TRBJ2-7; D is perhaps TRBD1 (6 bases). The CDR3 loop spans 15 amino acids. Trimming took off 0 bases at V and 0 bases at J, with 9 bases between the two ends. Germline values: CDR1 SGHAT, CDR2 FQNNGV. This CDR3 is CASSLDGQSSYEQYV. The CDR3 bases are TGTGCCAGCAGCTTAGACGGACAGAGCTCCTACGAGCAGTACGTC.

The rearrangement uses TRBV6-1 and TRBJ2-3, with 10 bases aligning to TRBD2. This CDR3 has 15 amino acids. Per the germline V gene, CDR1 is MNHNS and CDR2 is SASEGT. Losses at the gene ends were 5 bases for V and 2 bases for J; bases not matched to a gene: 4. The CDR3 region has the DNA TGTGCCAGCAGTCGTCTAGCGGGGGCCACAGATACGCAGTATTTT. Protein sequence: CASSRLAGATDTQYF.

The V gene is TRBV6-5, the J gene TRBJ2-2; tentative D call: TRBD1 (6 bases). Trimming stripped 2 bases from V and 4 bases from J, with 8 bases between. Germline V gene sequence: CDR1 MNHEY, CDR2 SVGAGI. This CDR3 region has 14 residues. CDR3 sequence reads: CASSYPGVTGELFF. In DNA form, the CDR3 reads TGTGCCAGCAGTTACCCAGGGGTCACCGGGGAGCTGTTTTTT.

V is TRBV5-6 and J is TRBJ2-3, with a weak D call TRBD2 (5 bases). V lost 4 bases to trimming and J lost 4 bases, with 10 bases between them. This CDR3 has 13 residues. Germline V gene data show CDR1 as SGHDT and CDR2 as YYEEEE. DNA for the CDR3: TGTGCCAGCAGCGCCCTAGCTCCAGATACGCAGTATTTT. Translation: CASSALAPDTQYF.

This rearrangement joins TRBV15 to TRBJ2-5; TRBD2 matches at 7 bases. The CDR3 sequence is 15 residues long. Per the germline V gene, CDR1 is LNHNV and CDR2 is YYDKDF (reference sequence). V dropped 7 bases and J dropped 1; count of bases not matched to a gene: 9. CDR3 sequence: CATTHGRSFQETQYF. In DNA form, the CDR3 reads TGTGCCACCACCCACGGGAGGAGTTTCCAAGAGACCCAGTACTTC.

The V gene is TRBV6-1, the J gene TRBJ1-3; 7 nucleotides match TRBD1. Germline V gene data show CDR1 as MNHNS and CDR2 as SASEGT. The CDR3 has 14 residues. Trimming cost V 6 bases and J 4 bases; bases outside gene matches: 6. CDR3 nucleotide sequence: TGTGCCAGCAGCTCCACAGGGGCGGGAAACACCATATATTTT. Translating gives CASSSTGAGNTIYF.

This clone was detected once. The chain couples TRBV5-1 to TRBJ2-1; no clear D gene. In germline, CDR1 is SGHRS, CDR2 YFSETQ. The ends were cut back, 0 bases at V and 5 bases at J, with 6 bases in the middle. The CDR3 loop spans 13 amino acids. The CDR3 nucleotides are TGCGCCAGCAGCTTGGGGCCAGACAATGAGCAGTTCTTC. As protein: CASSLGPDNEQFF.

The chain uses TRBV7-3 and TRBJ2-5; 7 bases map to TRBD1. Germline trimming cut 5 bases from V and 5 bases from J; bases unmatched to any gene: 11. The CDR3 extends over 15 amino acids. CDR1 and CDR2 (germline): SGHTA, FQGTGA. This CDR3 is CASSQGTAAVETQYF. The CDR3 nucleotides read TGTGCCAGCAGCCAAGGGACAGCCGCTGTGGAGACCCAGTACTTC. Full variable domain (rest looked up from reference TRBV7-3 and TRBJ2-5): GAGVSQTPSNKVTEKGKYVELRCDPISGHTALYWYRQSLGQGPEFLIYFQGTGAADDSGLPNDRFFAVRPEGSVSTLKIQRTERGDSAVYLCASSQGTAAVETQYFGPGTRLLVL.